These T cell receptor beta chains were read from a single sample in a study of blood T cell repertoires in COVID-19. The table came from immunoSEQ multiplex PCR; TCRdb's copy has only in-frame clones and leaves some out. The data show around 360,000 clones, with over 75% seen just once and approximately 1.8% held by the top ten. Material for sequencing was PBMCs or T cells enriched from blood (not recorded which). The receptors were gathered from a man aged 40-49 years in a cohort exposed to, infected with or recovered from COVID-19 (not recorded which). Each CDR3 is given with its conserved first and last residue. The D gene is left open where the match is weak. Clone size appears in some rows only: once, few, many, or a class for an expanded clone.

size	V	J	D	CDR3	DNA
-	TRBV5-4	TRBJ2-1	-	CASSSPQGGRQFF	TGTGCCAGCAGCTCCCCGCAGGGAGGTAGGCAGTTCTTC
-	TRBV5-1	TRBJ1-4	-	CASSPDLEKLFF	TGCGCCAGCAGCCCAGATCTTGAAAAACTGTTTTTT
-	TRBV11-1	TRBJ2-2	-	CASSFLENTGELFF	TGTGCCAGCAGCTTTCTAGAAAACACCGGGGAGCTGTTTTTT
-	TRBV25-1	TRBJ1-2	TRBD1	CASSESRGDYGYTF	TGTGCCAGCAGTGAAAGCAGGGGGGATTATGGCTACACCTTC
-	TRBV24-1	TRBJ2-2	TRBD2	CATSDHSRLAGDAGELFF	TGTGCCACCAGTGATCACTCTCGACTAGCGGGAGACGCCGGGGAGCTGTTTTTT
-	TRBV13	TRBJ2-7	TRBD2	CASSSLAGGYEQYF	TGTGCCAGCAGCTCTCTAGCGGGAGGCTACGAGCAGTACTTC
once	TRBV10-2	TRBJ1-3	-	CASSESTAVYGNTIYF	TGCGCCAGCAGTGAGTCGACGGCGGTCTATGGGAACACCATATATTTT
few	TRBV19	TRBJ1-5	TRBD1	CASSPGQGAVSSNQPQHF	TGTGCCAGTAGTCCAGGACAGGGGGCAGTATCCAGCAATCAGCCCCAGCATTTT
once	TRBV7-8	TRBJ1-2	TRBD1	CASSSTGQAYGYTF	TGTGCCAGCAGCTCGACAGGACAGGCCTATGGCTACACCTTC
-	TRBV28	TRBJ1-5	-	CASSLGGRISNQPQHF	TGTGCCAGCAGTTTGGGGGGACGGATAAGCAATCAGCCCCAGCATTTT
-	TRBV27	TRBJ1-1	-	CASSLREGYTEAFF	TGTGCCAGCAGTTTGCGGGAGGGTTACACTGAAGCTTTCTTT
-	TRBV28	TRBJ2-3	TRBD2	CASSLRTSGTSTDTQYF	TGTGCCAGCAGTTTACGGACTAGCGGGACTAGCACAGATACGCAGTATTTT
-	TRBV4-2	TRBJ2-5	TRBD1	CASSYRDRGVETQYF	TGTGCCAGCAGCTACCGGGACAGGGGTGTGGAGACCCAGTACTTC
few	TRBV5-5	TRBJ2-7	-	CASSLMARDSYEQYF	TGTGCCAGCAGCCTGATGGCCCGGGACTCCTACGAGCAGTACTTC
-	TRBV5-3	TRBJ1-1	-	CARSLAYRRNTEAFF	TGTGCCAGAAGCTTGGCTTACAGGAGGAACACTGAAGCTTTCTTT
-	TRBV18	TRBJ2-7	TRBD1	CASSLRDRVSYEQYF	TGTGCCAGCTCACTCCGGGACAGGGTGTCCTACGAGCAGTACTTC
few	TRBV30	TRBJ1-6	-	CAWSVQGGSPLHF	TGTGCCTGGAGTGTACAGGGTGGATCACCCCTCCACTTT
-	TRBV28	TRBJ2-2	TRBD1	CASSSTGETGELFF	TGTGCCAGCAGTTCGACAGGGGAGACCGGGGAGCTGTTTTTT
-	TRBV19	TRBJ2-1	TRBD2	CASSTRLAGGTWNEQFF	TGTGCCAGTAGTACCCGACTAGCGGGAGGGACCTGGAATGAGCAGTTCTTC
-	TRBV3-1/TRBV3-2	TRBJ1-5	-	CASSQIHSQPQHF	TGTGCCAGCAGCCAAATTCACAGTCAGCCCCAGCATTTT
-	TRBV15	TRBJ2-7	TRBD2	CATSREYSGRSDEQYF	TGTGCCACCAGCAGAGAGTATAGCGGGAGGTCGGACGAGCAGTACTTC
-	TRBV6-5	TRBJ2-3	TRBD1	CASTTTGELTDTQYF	TGTGCCAGCACCACCACAGGGGAGCTAACAGATACGCAGTATTTT
-	TRBV27	TRBJ2-1	TRBD2	CASRRLAGWYEQFF	TGTGCCAGCAGACGACTAGCGGGATGGTATGAGCAGTTCTTC
-	TRBV1	TRBJ2-7	-	CTSSQVSVSYEQYF	TGCACCAGCAGCCAAGTAAGCGTTTCCTACGAGCAGTACTTC
-	TRBV10-3	TRBJ2-3	TRBD2	CAPRLAGVITDTQYF	TGTGCCCCTAGGCTAGCGGGAGTGATTACAGATACGCAGTATTTT
-	TRBV6-1	TRBJ2-5	TRBD2	CASSEFPAGLVETQYF	TGTGCCAGCAGTGAATTCCCAGCGGGACTAGTGGAGACCCAGTACTTC
-	TRBV7-9	TRBJ1-6	-	CASSLTATRQGSSPLHF	TGTGCCAGCAGCTTAACTGCGACCAGGCAGGGGAGCTCACCCCTCCACTTT
-	TRBV27	TRBJ1-1	-	CASSLPPRGANTEAFF	TGTGCCAGCAGTTTACCCCCTCGGGGGGCAAACACTGAAGCTTTCTTT
-	TRBV9	TRBJ2-1	TRBD1	CASTGGNEQFF	TGTGCCAGCACAGGGGGAAATGAGCAGTTCTTC
-	TRBV13	TRBJ2-2	TRBD2	CASSLAGLAGVNTGELFF	TGTGCCAGCAGCTTAGCGGGACTAGCGGGAGTAAACACCGGGGAGCTGTTTTTT
once	TRBV3-1/TRBV3-2	TRBJ2-1	TRBD1	CASRPRGTGSLWNEQFF	TGTGCCAGCAGACCCCGGGGGACAGGGTCATTGTGGAATGAGCAGTTCTTC
once	TRBV3-1/TRBV3-2	TRBJ1-1	TRBD1	CASSPRTRTGASFF	TGTGCCAGCAGCCCAAGAACCCGGACAGGGGCCTCTTTCTTT
-	TRBV5-1	TRBJ2-1	TRBD2	CASSLAVSGRDNEQFF	TGCGCCAGCAGCTTGGCCGTTAGCGGGAGGGACAATGAGCAGTTCTTC
-	TRBV27	TRBJ1-1	TRBD1	CASSLARTGDMNTEAFF	TGTGCCAGCAGTTTAGCCAGGACAGGGGATATGAACACTGAAGCTTTCTTT
-	TRBV7-2	TRBJ1-4	TRBD1	CASSLTGKGNEKLFF	TGTGCCAGCAGTTTGACAGGGAAGGGTAATGAAAAACTGTTTTTT